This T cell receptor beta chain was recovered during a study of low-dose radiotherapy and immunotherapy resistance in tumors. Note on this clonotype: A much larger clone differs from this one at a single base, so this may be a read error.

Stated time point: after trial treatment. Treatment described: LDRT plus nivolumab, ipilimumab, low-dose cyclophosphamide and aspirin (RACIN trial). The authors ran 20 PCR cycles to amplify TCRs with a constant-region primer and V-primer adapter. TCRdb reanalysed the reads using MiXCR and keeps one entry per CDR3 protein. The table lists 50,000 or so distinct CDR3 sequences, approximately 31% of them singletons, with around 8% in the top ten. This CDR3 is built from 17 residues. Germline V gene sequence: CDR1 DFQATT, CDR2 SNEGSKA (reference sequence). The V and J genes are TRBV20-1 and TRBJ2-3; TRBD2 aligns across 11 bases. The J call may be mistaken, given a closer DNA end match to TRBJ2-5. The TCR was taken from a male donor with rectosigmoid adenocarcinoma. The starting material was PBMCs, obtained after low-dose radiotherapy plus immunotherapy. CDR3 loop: CSALGLAGGQVQESQYF. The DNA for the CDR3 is TGCAGTGCTCTAGGGCTAGCGGGGGGACAAGTTCAAGAGAGCCAGTACTTC.